The 16 T cell receptor beta chains below all came from one sample that was sequenced in a study of vaccination and CD4 T cells after COVID-19. Cultured CD4+ T-cell DNA underwent Oncomine TCR Beta short-read sequencing. Each CDR3 protein is one row after TCRdb ran MiXCR on the PCR reads. The sample carries under 9,000 distinct CDR3 sequences, about 51% recorded once. The treatment: approximately nine-day PBMC culture with coronavirus spike peptide pools or control peptides (ViraFEST assay). No antigen has been identified for these receptors. The sample comprised CD4+ T cells from blood, cultured in vitro. The receptor set was obtained from a human donor who had recovered from COVID-19.

This clonotype was observed a single time. The chain employs TRBV7-9 and TRBJ2-5, with D perhaps TRBD2 (5 bases). The CDR3 covers 14 residues. Trimming pared 2 bases from V and 5 bases from J, leaving 12 bases between. Germline CDR1 and CDR2: SEHNR and FQNEAQ (reference sequence). The CDR3 region is CASSLSRSGETQYF. The CDR3 bases are TGTGCCAGCAGCTTAAGTCGATCGGGGGAGACCCAGTACTTC.

V and J are TRBV7-2 and TRBJ2-3; D gene unclear. Trimming took off 3 bases at V and 1 base at J, with 5 bases between the two ends. CDR3 length: 13 residues. CDR1 is SGHTA and CDR2 is FQGNSA in the germline V gene. The chain's CDR3 is CASSLGRTDTQYF. DNA of the CDR3: TGTGCCAGCAGCTTGGGCCGCACAGATACGCAGTATTTT. Complete variable domain (other parts from reference TRBV7-2 and TRBJ2-3): GAGVSQSPSNKVTEKGKDVELRCDPISGHTALYWYRQSLGQGLEFLIYFQGNSAPDKSGLPSDRFSAERTGGSVSTLTIQRTQQEDSAVYLCASSLGRTDTQYFGPGTRLTVL.

This clonotype was observed a few times. The V and J genes are TRBV20-1 and TRBJ1-2; D remains unclear. The CDR3 runs 14 residues. Germline V gene sequence: CDR1 DFQATT, CDR2 SNEGSKA (reference sequence). V lost 3 bases, J lost 4 bases, and 15 bases lay in between. The CDR3 here is CSARPQSSGYGYTF. CDR3 in DNA: TGCAGTGCTAGGCCACAGTCTAGTGGCTATGGCTACACCTTC.

This rearrangement joins TRBV7-2 to TRBJ2-5; no clear D. The CDR3 runs 14 residues. Trimming took 3 bases from V and 1 from J, leaving 9 bases between them. Germline values: CDR1 SGHTA, CDR2 FQGNSA. CDR3: CASSFRQFQETQYF. CDR3 nucleotides: TGTGCCAGCAGCTTTAGGCAGTTCCAAGAGACCCAGTACTTC.

J is TRBJ2-1 and V is TRBV6-5; D is possibly TRBD2 (6 bases). CDR1 MNHEY and CDR2 SVGAGI come from the germline V gene. Trimming took off 4 bases at V and 10 bases at J, with 14 bases between the two ends. This CDR3 region has 13 residues. CDR3 protein: CASSFTGTSEQFF. Written as DNA, the CDR3 is TGTGCCAGCAGTTTCACCGGGACTTCCGAGCAGTTCTTC.

CDR3 nucleotide sequence: TGTGCCTCTGGGAGGAGAGGATCACCCCTCCACTTT. Its protein is CASGRRGSPLHF. The chain carries TRBV30 and TRBJ1-6; D remains unclear. The germline V gene has CDR1 GTSNPN and CDR2 SVGIG (reference sequence). V shed 7 bases and J shed 10 bases, with 14 bases lying between them. This CDR3 comprises 12 residues.

The rearrangement links TRBV21-1 to TRBJ2-5; TRBD1, as called in the table, went unchecked against the DNA. TRBV21-1 is noted as a pseudogene. The CDR3 spans 18 residues. The CDR3 nucleotides are TGTGCCAGCAGCAAAGAAGAGACAGGGGGACTGAAGAAGGAGACCCAGTACTTC. It translates to CASSKEETGGLKKETQYF.

This clonotype was observed a few times. V and J are TRBV6-5 and TRBJ2-3; D gene ambiguous. CDR3 length: 13 amino acids. Germline CDR1 reads MNHEY; CDR2 reads SVGAGI. The V end was cut by 3 bases, the J end by 4 bases, with 8 bases between. The chain's CDR3 is CASSYSRPDTQYF. The CDR3 DNA follows: TGTGCCAGCAGTTATAGTCGACCAGATACGCAGTATTTT.

The chain joins TRBV20-1 to TRBJ1-1; D is undetermined. V was pared by 5 bases and J by 3 bases, with 19 bases between. This CDR3 contains 15 residues. Germline values: CDR1 DFQATT, CDR2 SNEGSKA (reference sequence). The CDR3 DNA sequence: TGCAGTGCTCGAGTCTTATCTAGGTCGGACACTGAAGCTTTCTTT. This gives the protein CSARVLSRSDTEAFF.

CDR3 protein: CASSLLMSTDTQYF. The CDR3, as DNA: TGTGCCAGCAGCTTGTTGATGAGCACAGATACGCAGTATTTT. The chain couples TRBV7-2 to TRBJ2-3; D is unresolved. The CDR3 covers 14 residues. In germline, CDR1 is SGHTA, CDR2 FQGNSA. Trimming left V 3 bases short and J 0 bases short, with 7 bases between.

This clonotype was detected a few times. The chain employs TRBV7-3 and TRBJ2-3, with 11 bases that match TRBD2. Germline V lookup: CDR1 SGHTA, CDR2 FQGTGA. The J segment lost 4 bases and the V segment lost 5 bases, leaving 5 bases of the junction unmatched. The CDR3 runs 15 residues. CDR3 protein: CASSELAGGADTQYF. The CDR3 DNA reads TGTGCCAGCAGCGAGCTAGCGGGAGGTGCAGATACGCAGTATTTT.

The chain employs TRBV7-3 and TRBJ1-6; D is ambiguous. The CDR3 totals 14 residues. Germline CDR1 is SGHTA and CDR2 is FQGTGA. Trimming took 1 base from V and 5 from J, leaving 6 bases between them. This CDR3 is CASSLNRNNSPLHF. In nucleotides, the CDR3 is TGTGCCAGCAGCTTAAACAGAAATAATTCACCCCTCCACTTT.

This clonotype has more than one count but fewer than ten. V and J are TRBV7-8 and TRBJ2-7, with 11 bases fitting TRBD2. The trim removed 5 bases at V and 4 bases at J, leaving 7 bases unmatched. CDR3 length: 15 residues. Germline V lookup: CDR1 SGHVS, CDR2 FQNEAQ. CDR3 DNA: TGTGCCAGCAGCCCCCTAGCGGGAGGTCCGTACGAGCAGTACTTC. Its translation is CASSPLAGGPYEQYF.

This clonotype was recorded a few times. V usage is TRBV25-1 and J usage is TRBJ1-3; D not resolved. Germline V lookup: CDR1 MGHDK, CDR2 SYGVNS. This CDR3 spans 14 amino acids. Between the trimmed V and J ends, which lost 3 bases and 8 bases, there was a span of 14 bases. The CDR3 sequence is CASSDVGVRDTIYF. DNA for the CDR3: TGTGCCAGCAGTGATGTCGGGGTACGTGACACCATATATTTT.

This clonotype has only a few counts. The J gene is TRBJ1-5, the V gene TRBV19; D is unresolved. Trimming stripped 2 bases from V and 2 bases from J, with 4 bases between. The CDR3 is 13 amino acids. Per the germline V gene, CDR1 is LNHDA and CDR2 is SQIVND (reference sequence). The CDR3 loop is CASSIRGNQPQHF. The CDR3 DNA sequence: TGTGCCAGTAGTATACGGGGCAATCAGCCCCAGCATTTT.

The V and J genes are TRBV5-1 and TRBJ2-3, with 13 bases identical to TRBD2. The CDR3 totals 16 residues. Per the germline V gene, CDR1 is SGHRS and CDR2 is YFSETQ. V shed 3 bases and J 3 bases; nucleotides not matched to a gene: 4. The CDR3 loop is CASSSGTSGNTDTQYF. In DNA, the CDR3 is TGCGCCAGCAGCTCGGGGACTAGCGGGAATACAGATACGCAGTATTTT.